This T cell receptor beta chain was sequenced for a study of blood T cell repertoires in COVID-19. Assay used: immunoSEQ multiplex PCR; TCRdb lists only in-frame clones, some missing. Among approximately 230,000 clones, over 75% were seen once, and the ten largest hold around 1.7%. Trimming at V came to 6 bases and at J to 0 bases, leaving 5 bases not matched to a gene. The CDR3 covers 15 residues. From germline, CDR1 is SGHRS and CDR2 YFSETQ. The TCR sequence derives from a man aged 35 to 55 who had recovered from COVID-19. The V and J genes are TRBV5-1 and TRBJ2-5; 10 nucleotides match TRBD2. The sequenced sample consisted of PBMCs or T cells enriched from blood (not recorded which). The CDR3 DNA is TGCGCCAGCACGCAAGCGGGGGGGAACCAAGAGACCCAGTACTTC. Amino acid sequence: CASTQAGGNQETQYF.